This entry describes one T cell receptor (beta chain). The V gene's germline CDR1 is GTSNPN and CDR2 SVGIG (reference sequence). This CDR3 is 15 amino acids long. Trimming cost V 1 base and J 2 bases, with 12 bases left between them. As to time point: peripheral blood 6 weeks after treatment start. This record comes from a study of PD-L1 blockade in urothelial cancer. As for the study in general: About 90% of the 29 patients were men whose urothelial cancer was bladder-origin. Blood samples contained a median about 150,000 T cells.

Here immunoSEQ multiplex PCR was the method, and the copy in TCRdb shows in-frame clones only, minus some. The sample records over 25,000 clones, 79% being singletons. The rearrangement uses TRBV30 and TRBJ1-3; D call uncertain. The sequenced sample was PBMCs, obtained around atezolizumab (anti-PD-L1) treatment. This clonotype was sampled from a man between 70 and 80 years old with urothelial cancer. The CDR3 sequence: CAWSDGRLAGNTIYF. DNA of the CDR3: TGTGCCTGGAGTGATGGCAGGTTGGCTGGAAACACCATATATTTT.